These 18 T cell receptor beta chains were all obtained from the same sample, sequenced in a study of blood T cell repertoires in COVID-19. TCRdb's copy holds only in-frame clones and misses some; the assay was immunoSEQ multiplex PCR. Of under 500,000 clones in the sample, roughly 87% were seen once. The sample taken for sequencing was PBMCs or T cells enriched from blood (not recorded which). Receptors were obtained from a woman aged 18-29 years with acute COVID-19.

The V gene is TRBV2, the J gene TRBJ1-4, with TRBD1 matching 9 bases. This CDR3 is built from 15 residues. The V gene's germline CDR1 is SNHLY and CDR2 FYNNEI. The J segment lost 1 base and the V segment lost 11 bases, leaving 8 bases of the junction unmatched. CDR3 sequence reads: CAGMDRGETNEKLFF. CDR3 nucleotides: TGTGCCGGGATGGACAGGGGAGAAACTAATGAAAAACTGTTTTTT.

The genes are TRBV12-3 or TRBV12-4 and TRBJ2-3; D gene ambiguous. The V end was cut by 1 base, the J end by 3 bases, with 5 bases between. The CDR3 runs 13 residues. CDR3 nucleotides: TGTGCCAGCAGTTTAGACTATACAGATACGCAGTATTTT. Amino acids: CASSLDYTDTQYF.

This sequence joins TRBV5-4 and TRBJ2-1; D is ambiguous. The CDR3 is 12 residues long. The germline V gene encodes CDR1 SGHNT and CDR2 YYREEE (reference sequence). V shed 3 bases and J shed 5 bases, with 6 bases lying between them. The CDR3, as DNA: TGTGCCAGCAGCTCGAGAAACAATGAGCAGTTCTTC. It encodes CASSSRNNEQFF.

The CDR3 here is CASSFTYNEQFF. CDR3 DNA sequence: TGTGCCAGCAGCTTCACCTACAATGAGCAGTTCTTC. This sequence joins TRBV7-8 and TRBJ2-1; unclear D gene. Germline V gene lookup returns CDR1 SGHVS and CDR2 FQNEAQ. The CDR3 covers 12 residues. The ends were cut back, 3 bases at V and 2 bases at J, with 2 bases in the middle.

The V call is TRBV11-2, the J call TRBJ2-7; 9 positions agree with TRBD1. The CDR3 sequence is 12 residues long. The germline V gene has CDR1 SGHAT and CDR2 FQNNGV. The V gene end was trimmed by 6 bases and the J gene end by 5 bases; junction bases not matched to a gene: 2. CDR3 sequence reads: CASRRQGDEQYF. In nucleotides, the CDR3 is TGTGCCAGCAGGAGACAGGGGGACGAGCAGTACTTC.

The chain recombines TRBV7-9 with TRBJ2-7; 7 nucleotides match TRBD1. Germline CDR1 and CDR2: SEHNR and FQNEAQ (reference sequence). This CDR3 is built from 17 residues. Trimming removed 5 bases from V and 3 bases from J; junction bases left unmatched: 16. DNA of the CDR3: TGTGCCAGCAGCCAAGGACAGGAGTCCCTCGTCGTCTACGAGCAGTACTTC. It yields the protein CASSQGQESLVVYEQYF. Full variable domain (outside the CDR3, taken from reference TRBV7-9 and TRBJ2-7): DTGVSQNPRHKITKRGQNVTFRCDPISEHNRLYWYRQTLGQGPEFLTYFQNEAQLEKSRLLSDRFSAERPKGSFSTLEIQRTEQGDSAMYLCASSQGQESLVVYEQYFGPGTRLTVT.

The V and J genes are TRBV7-8 and TRBJ2-1; 12 bases are shared with TRBD2. Unmatched junction bases numbered 3, after V lost 5 bases and J lost 4 bases. Per the germline V gene, CDR1 is SGHVS and CDR2 is FQNEAQ. The CDR3 is 15 residues long. The CDR3 protein is CASSTSGGKYNEQFF. The CDR3 DNA reads TGTGCCAGCAGCACTAGCGGGGGGAAGTACAATGAGCAGTTCTTC.

V gene TRBV10-1 combines with J gene TRBJ2-7; no clear D. Trimming shortened V by 8 bases and J by 6 bases, and 14 bases separated the two germline ends. Germline V gene sequence: CDR1 WNHNN, CDR2 SYGVQD (reference sequence). The CDR3 is 12 residues long. The CDR3 DNA sequence: TGCGCCAGCGCAGAGAGGCTTGGCGAGCAGTACTTC. It codes for CASAERLGEQYF.

This rearrangement joins TRBV27 to TRBJ2-7; 10 bases are a match to TRBD2. Germline values: CDR1 MNHEY, CDR2 SMNVEV (reference sequence). This CDR3 contains 14 residues. V dropped 7 bases and J dropped 7; count of bases not matched to a gene: 10. The CDR3 nucleotides are TGTGCCAGCACCCCGAGCGGGGGGGCCGGAGAGCAGTACTTC. Translation: CASTPSGGAGEQYF.

Only one count was recorded for this clone. This chain links TRBV7-2 with TRBJ2-7, with D maybe TRBD2 (6 bases). The CDR3 has 14 amino acids. Germline-derived CDR1 and CDR2 are SGHTA and FQGNSA. V lost 2 bases, J lost 3 bases, and 11 bases lay in between. The CDR3 region is CASSLTGLLYEQYF. CDR3 DNA: TGTGCCAGCAGCTTAACGGGACTCCTCTACGAGCAGTACTTC.

V is TRBV6-5 and J is TRBJ1-5; D is uncertain. The CDR3 extends over 14 amino acids. V was trimmed by 7 bases and J by 1 base, leaving 11 bases between them. CDR1 MNHEY and CDR2 SVGAGI come from the germline V gene. The chain's CDR3 is CASKGGSSNQPQHF. CDR3 DNA: TGTGCCAGCAAAGGAGGATCCAGCAATCAGCCCCAGCATTTT.

This clone was found once. V usage is TRBV9 and J usage is TRBJ1-1, with TRBD1 as a possible D gene (6 bases). V gave up 3 bases and J gave up 3 bases, with 9 bases separating them. The CDR3 consists of 13 residues. Germline CDR1 SGDLS, CDR2 YYNGEE. CDR3 sequence: CASSESGDTEAFF. For the CDR3, the DNA is TGTGCCAGCAGCGAATCAGGGGACACTGAAGCTTTCTTT.

The J gene is TRBJ2-7, the V gene TRBV28, with TRBD2 matching 9 bases. This CDR3 region has 19 residues. J lost 2 bases, V lost 6 bases, and 20 bases had no gene match. Germline values: CDR1 MDHEN, CDR2 SYDVKM. The CDR3 here is CASSPTHPVGGRAPYEQYF. The CDR3 nucleotides are TGTGCCAGCAGCCCTACCCACCCCGTAGGCGGGAGGGCCCCCTACGAGCAGTACTTC.

This clone showed up just a few times. The rearrangement uses TRBV5-4 and TRBJ1-6; D gene uncertain. This CDR3 comprises 15 residues. Trimming stripped 2 bases from V and 3 bases from J, with 9 bases between. Germline loops: CDR1 SGHNT, CDR2 YYREEE (reference sequence). The CDR3 DNA reads as TGTGCCAGCAGCTTTAGCAGAGACTATAATTCACCCCTCCACTTT. Amino acids: CASSFSRDYNSPLHF.

The chain carries TRBV3-1 (or the pseudogene TRBV3-2) and TRBJ2-3; 7 bases agree with TRBD2. CDR1 LGHDT and CDR2 YNNKEL come from the germline V gene (reference sequence). This CDR3 is 16 amino acids long. V shed 0 bases, J shed 4 bases, and the junction held 7 bases outside the gene matches. The CDR3 loop reads CASSQDVAGDPDTQYF. For the CDR3, the DNA is TGTGCCAGCAGCCAAGATGTTGCGGGAGACCCAGATACGCAGTATTTT.

The chain uses TRBV2 and TRBJ2-1; 9 bases match TRBD1. CDR3 length: 16 amino acids. Germline V CDR1 and CDR2: SNHLY, FYNNEI. The V gene end was trimmed by 6 bases and the J gene end by 2 bases; junction bases not matched to a gene: 8. This chain's CDR3 is CASRLGQGITYNEQFF. The CDR3 DNA follows: TGTGCCAGCAGATTGGGACAGGGTATAACCTACAATGAGCAGTTCTTC.

This clone was recorded only once. The chain is built from TRBV2 and TRBJ1-5, with 7 bases aligning to TRBD1. The CDR3 extends over 14 amino acids. The V segment lost 4 bases and the J segment 6 bases; nucleotides outside the gene matches: 6. The germline V gene has CDR1 SNHLY and CDR2 FYNNEI. The DNA of the CDR3 is TGTGCCAGCAGTGGTCCAGGGGGGAGTCAGCCCCAGCATTTT. Protein sequence: CASSGPGGSQPQHF.

This clone was seen only a few times. The chain employs TRBV3-1 (or the pseudogene TRBV3-2) and TRBJ2-1; TRBD2 matches at 8 bases. V shed 0 bases and J 6 bases; nucleotides not matched to a gene: 4. The CDR3 has 15 amino acids. Germline V gene data show CDR1 as LGHDT and CDR2 as YNNKEL (reference sequence). The CDR3 here is CASSQEAGVINEQFF. As DNA, the CDR3 is TGTGCCAGCAGCCAAGAAGCGGGAGTGATCAATGAGCAGTTCTTC.